This is a list of T cell receptor beta chains from one sample in a study of shared clonotypes between healthy human individuals. Assay: immunoSEQ multiplex PCR; the TCRdb copy retains only in-frame clones and omits some. The sample lists hundreds of thousands of clones; 95% to 97% were seen once. The sample comprised memory CD8+ T cells sorted from blood. The receptors derive from a man between 25 and 39 years old in good health. Both conserved end residues are part of each CDR3. D genes are given only for firm matches. Clone size is shown for a subset of rows, as once, few, many or a class of expanded clone.

clone_size: -; v_call: TRBV7-2; d_call: TRBD1; j_call: TRBJ2-1; cdr3_aa: CASGRQGNEQFF
clone_size: -; v_call: TRBV4-1; d_call: TRBD2; j_call: TRBJ2-7; cdr3_aa: CASSPVLAGSYEQYF
clone_size: -; v_call: TRBV4-1; d_call: TRBD2; j_call: TRBJ2-3; cdr3_aa: CASSQRLAGNTDTQYF
clone_size: -; v_call: TRBV27; d_call: -; j_call: TRBJ2-7; cdr3_aa: CASTGSGGVPSEQYF
clone_size: -; v_call: TRBV14; d_call: -; j_call: TRBJ1-2; cdr3_aa: CASSQTGIRTRDGYTF
clone_size: -; v_call: TRBV6-1; d_call: -; j_call: TRBJ2-4; cdr3_aa: CASSEMVAKNIQYF
clone_size: -; v_call: TRBV4-2; d_call: -; j_call: TRBJ2-5; cdr3_aa: CASSQAGREETQYF
clone_size: -; v_call: TRBV11-1; d_call: -; j_call: TRBJ2-4; cdr3_aa: CASSLAILGPKNIQYF
clone_size: -; v_call: TRBV6-6; d_call: TRBD1; j_call: TRBJ1-5; cdr3_aa: CASSYPDRGYNQPQHF
clone_size: -; v_call: TRBV9; d_call: -; j_call: TRBJ2-3; cdr3_aa: CASSVVGEPTDTQYF
clone_size: -; v_call: TRBV19; d_call: -; j_call: TRBJ2-4; cdr3_aa: CASMGEAKNIQYF
clone_size: -; v_call: TRBV9; d_call: -; j_call: TRBJ2-1; cdr3_aa: CASSAPLELEQFF
clone_size: once; v_call: TRBV7-9; d_call: -; j_call: TRBJ2-1; cdr3_aa: CASSSPNSNEQFF
clone_size: -; v_call: TRBV28; d_call: -; j_call: TRBJ2-7; cdr3_aa: CASSLCGHSYEQYF
clone_size: -; v_call: TRBV28; d_call: -; j_call: TRBJ1-2; cdr3_aa: CASSSTGYGYTF
clone_size: -; v_call: TRBV25-1; d_call: TRBD1; j_call: TRBJ1-2; cdr3_aa: CASSDPTGGDYGYTF
clone_size: -; v_call: TRBV5-1; d_call: -; j_call: TRBJ1-6; cdr3_aa: CASSLARDNSPLHF
clone_size: -; v_call: TRBV18; d_call: -; j_call: TRBJ1-3; cdr3_aa: CASSPPGGAGNTIYF
clone_size: -; v_call: TRBV7-2; d_call: -; j_call: TRBJ2-4; cdr3_aa: CASSSPGLAKNIQYF
clone_size: -; v_call: TRBV7-2; d_call: -; j_call: TRBJ1-2; cdr3_aa: CASGQGGYGYTF
clone_size: -; v_call: TRBV5-1; d_call: TRBD1; j_call: TRBJ1-4; cdr3_aa: CASSPHLRGQTNEKLFF
clone_size: -; v_call: TRBV10-2; d_call: -; j_call: TRBJ2-1; cdr3_aa: CASSERAGIKYNEQFF
clone_size: once; v_call: TRBV6-1; d_call: -; j_call: TRBJ2-2; cdr3_aa: CASSEVYPPRLGSTGELFF
clone_size: -; v_call: TRBV28; d_call: -; j_call: TRBJ1-5; cdr3_aa: CASSLVRASNQPQHF
clone_size: -; v_call: TRBV9; d_call: TRBD1; j_call: TRBJ2-1; cdr3_aa: CASSERQGANEQFF
clone_size: -; v_call: TRBV6-6; d_call: TRBD1; j_call: TRBJ1-1; cdr3_aa: CASRTGSTEAFF
clone_size: once; v_call: TRBV7-2; d_call: -; j_call: TRBJ1-1; cdr3_aa: CASSLVPNTEAFF
clone_size: -; v_call: TRBV2; d_call: -; j_call: TRBJ1-5; cdr3_aa: CASSLRAYDSNQPQHF
clone_size: once; v_call: TRBV5-8; d_call: TRBD1; j_call: TRBJ1-5; cdr3_aa: CASSFGQGQPQHF
clone_size: once; v_call: TRBV28; d_call: -; j_call: TRBJ2-7; cdr3_aa: CASSLEWQTGIPYEQYF
clone_size: -; v_call: TRBV7-9; d_call: TRBD1; j_call: TRBJ2-2; cdr3_aa: CASSLTGTGNTGELFF
clone_size: few; v_call: TRBV7-6; d_call: -; j_call: TRBJ1-1; cdr3_aa: CASSSAGWNTEAFF
clone_size: -; v_call: TRBV27; d_call: TRBD2; j_call: TRBJ2-1; cdr3_aa: CASRQLNSGRGTNEQFF
clone_size: once; v_call: TRBV29-1; d_call: -; j_call: TRBJ2-1; cdr3_aa: CSVGGDRRALHEQFF
clone_size: -; v_call: TRBV7-3; d_call: -; j_call: TRBJ2-1; cdr3_aa: CASSSVSSSYNEQFF
clone_size: -; v_call: TRBV6-1; d_call: TRBD1; j_call: TRBJ1-2; cdr3_aa: CASRAPGTGYGYTF
clone_size: -; v_call: TRBV4-1; d_call: TRBD2; j_call: TRBJ2-7; cdr3_aa: CASSFGTSIRYEQYF
clone_size: -; v_call: TRBV7-9; d_call: TRBD2; j_call: TRBJ2-1; cdr3_aa: CASGPTSGDYHEQFF
clone_size: -; v_call: TRBV11-3; d_call: TRBD1; j_call: TRBJ1-1; cdr3_aa: CASSEGQPRMNTEAFF
clone_size: -; v_call: TRBV11-2; d_call: TRBD1; j_call: TRBJ2-5; cdr3_aa: CASSLEGWQGVETQYF
clone_size: -; v_call: TRBV30; d_call: -; j_call: TRBJ2-6; cdr3_aa: CAWSTSSGANVLTF
clone_size: -; v_call: TRBV2; d_call: -; j_call: TRBJ2-1; cdr3_aa: CASSARSNEQFF
clone_size: -; v_call: TRBV5-1; d_call: TRBD1; j_call: TRBJ2-5; cdr3_aa: CASSGGQAKETQYF
clone_size: -; v_call: TRBV5-1; d_call: TRBD2; j_call: TRBJ2-5; cdr3_aa: CASSGGTSGGETQYF
clone_size: -; v_call: TRBV28; d_call: TRBD1; j_call: TRBJ1-4; cdr3_aa: CASVPGGRGEKLFF
clone_size: once; v_call: TRBV6-5; d_call: -; j_call: TRBJ2-2; cdr3_aa: CASTRSFFGELFF
clone_size: -; v_call: TRBV7-9; d_call: -; j_call: TRBJ1-2; cdr3_aa: CASSFIDRRDYGYTF
clone_size: -; v_call: TRBV5-1; d_call: TRBD2; j_call: TRBJ2-3; cdr3_aa: CASSSNSGRADTQYF
clone_size: -; v_call: TRBV25-1; d_call: -; j_call: TRBJ1-5; cdr3_aa: CASSPKYSNQPQHF
clone_size: -; v_call: TRBV5-6; d_call: -; j_call: TRBJ2-3; cdr3_aa: CASSLYRVLTDTQYF
clone_size: -; v_call: TRBV11-2; d_call: -; j_call: TRBJ2-1; cdr3_aa: CASSPSALGYVEQFF
clone_size: -; v_call: TRBV10-3; d_call: TRBD2; j_call: TRBJ2-1; cdr3_aa: CAIRETSGRTNNEQFF
clone_size: -; v_call: TRBV28; d_call: -; j_call: TRBJ1-2; cdr3_aa: CASSPGTYGYTF
clone_size: once; v_call: TRBV7-9; d_call: TRBD2; j_call: TRBJ2-5; cdr3_aa: CASSSLAGADETQYF
clone_size: -; v_call: TRBV4-2; d_call: -; j_call: TRBJ2-2; cdr3_aa: CASSQAGPNTGELFF